Shown below are 9 T cell receptor beta chains from a single sample sequenced in a study of tissue T cells after allogeneic stem cell transplantation (dated by TCRdb to between 2020 and 2023). Receptors were amplified or captured by the immunoSEQ multiplex PCR assay. In TCRdb, the immuneACCESS table is reduced to in-frame sequences with V and J assigned. These tables do not hold every clone; where another copy was compared, an unresolved V gene accounts for under half, and the others remain unexplained. Here the sample has about 48,000 clones; about three quarters occur a single time. The top ten clonotypes cover about 0.55% of the sample. Sequencing was performed on sorted cells pooled from one or two spleens. The receptor source for this set is a pool of C57BL/6 mice in good health.

Worth noting for this clone: Mouse germline and gene names are used. The CDR3 end is not reached by the read, which stops 1 residue before it; the germline J gene fills it in. The chain combines TRBV14 with TRBJ2-1; 7 nucleotides agree with TRBD1. The germline V gene encodes CDR1 SGHDT and CDR2 FRDEAV. J was trimmed by 4 bases and V by 2 bases; bases with no gene match: 0. This CDR3 comprises 13 residues. The sequenced CDR3 bases are TGTGCCAGCAGTTTGGGACAGTATGCTGAGCAGTTC. Translation gives CASSLGQYAEQF. The complete CDR3 reads CASSLGQYAEQFF.

Details on this clone: Genes and germline come from the mouse. The read terminates 1 residue before the CDR3 end, so the remaining end is supplied by the germline J gene. The chain couples TRBV15 to TRBJ1-5; no clear D. Germline lookup yields CDR1 SGHND and CDR2 FRSKSL. V gave up 3 bases and J gave up 3 bases, with 3 bases separating them. The CDR3 has 12 amino acids. The CDR3 is CASSFTNQAPLF. The sequenced part of the CDR3 DNA is TGTGCCAGCAGTTTCACCAACCAGGCTCCGCTT.

Remarks on this clone: Gene names are the mouse ones. The CDR3 end falls 1 residue outside the read, so it is completed with the germline J gene. The rearrangement joins TRBV3 to TRBJ1-2; D gene unclear. This CDR3 is 11 amino acids long. Trimming took off 5 bases at V and 2 bases at J, with 3 bases between the two ends. Per germline, CDR1 SNHLY and CDR2 FYNGKV (reference sequence). The sequenced part of the CDR3 DNA is TGTGCCAGCAGCGACAACTCCGACTACACC. Translated: CASSDNSDYT. The full-length CDR3 reads as CASSDNSDYTF.

Concerning this clone itself: Gene names are mouse gene names. The read terminates 1 residue before the CDR3 end, so the remaining end is supplied by the germline J gene. This chain links TRBV5 with TRBJ2-4; 7 positions agree with TRBD2. The CDR3 runs 13 residues. The trim removed 0 bases at V and 7 bases at J, leaving 1 base unmatched. Looked up from germline, CDR1 is LGHNA and CDR2 is YNLKQL (reference sequence). CDR3 bases read: TGTGCCAGCAGCCAAGAAGACTGGGACACCTTGTAC. This codes for CASSQEDWDTLY. From start to end, the CDR3 is CASSQEDWDTLYF.

This clone appeared a few times. Any gene name here is a mouse gene name. The sequenced fragment ends 1 residue before the CDR3 boundary, so the rest is inferred from the germline J gene. The chain joins TRBV16 to TRBJ1-2, with D tentatively TRBD1 (6 bases). Germline V CDR1 and CDR2: SGHSA, FRNQAP. This CDR3 region has 15 residues. Trimming shortened V by 0 bases and J by 4 bases, and 12 bases separated the two germline ends. CDR3 DNA, as far as it was read: TGTGCAAGCAGCTTAGATGGGGGGCGCGCCTCCGACTACACC. The encoded protein is CASSLDGGRASDYT. The full CDR3 protein reads CASSLDGGRASDYTF.

This clone turned up a few times. Genes here carry mouse names. The read gets to within 1 residue of the CDR3 end, and the germline J gene fills in the rest. V and J are TRBV13-3 and TRBJ2-7; no clear D gene. CDR1 and CDR2 (germline): NNHDY, SYVADS. The V end lost 0 bases, the J end lost 0 bases, and 4 bases lay between the germline ends. There are 13 residues in the CDR3. The CDR3 bases that were read are TGTGCCAGCAGTGATGGGACCTCCTATGAACAGTAC. This sequence encodes CASSDGTSYEQY. The full CDR3 is CASSDGTSYEQYF.

A remark on this clone: Genes and germline are mouse. The read falls 1 residue short of the CDR3 end, and the missing part is taken from the germline J gene. This chain links TRBV13-3 with TRBJ1-4; maybe TRBD1 (5 bases). The germline gives CDR1 NNHDY, CDR2 SYVADS. Trimming left V 3 bases short and J 0 bases short, with 9 bases between. CDR3 length: 15 residues. The CDR3 DNA, read in part, is TGTGCCAGCAGTGGGACAAATTTTTCCAACGAAAGATTATTT. Translating it yields CASSGTNFSNERLF. The full-length CDR3 reads as CASSGTNFSNERLFF.

A note on this clone: The genes are named according to mouse. The read falls 1 residue short of the CDR3 end, and the missing part is taken from the germline J gene. The rearrangement uses TRBV12-2 and TRBJ2-5, with D possibly being TRBD1 or TRBD2 (5 bases each). The germline gives CDR1 SGHLS, CDR2 HYDKME. The CDR3 runs to 14 residues. V lost 2 bases and J 2 bases, leaving 10 bases between the germline ends. The CDR3 spells CASSPGTIQDTQYF. The DNA read from the CDR3 is TGTGCCAGCTCTCCCGGGACGATCCAAGACACCCAGTAC.

About this clone: Genes and germline come from the mouse. The CDR3 extends 1 residue past the end of the read, so its final part is completed from the germline J gene. The J gene is TRBJ2-1, the V gene TRBV13-1; 9 bases line up with TRBD2. Germline V gene lookup returns CDR1 NSHNY and CDR2 SYGAGN. The CDR3 spans 17 residues. J was trimmed by 1 base and V by 0 bases; bases with no gene match: 5. The CDR3 sequence is CASSDAGWGGNYAEQFF. The CDR3 DNA, read in part, is TGTGCCAGCAGTGATGCAGGCTGGGGGGGGAACTATGCTGAGCAGTTC.